This T cell receptor beta chain was recovered during a study of blood T cell repertoires in COVID-19. Study-wide context: The United States, Italy and Spain supplied acute and convalescent COVID-19 samples. PBMCs, B-cell-depleted T cells, or T cells provided the cDNA or gDNA that made up the material.

In the original analysis: By means of reference gene primer amplification, nucleated cell counts were estimated. The data were produced by immunoSEQ multiplex PCR, yet TCRdb's version contains in-frame clones alone and is incomplete. V and J calls and clone size are as listed in that table; D and trimming were resolved from the DNA. The profile shows 85,000 to 130,000 clones, more than 85% of them singletons. Germline V lookup: CDR1 MNHEY, CDR2 SVGEGT. This CDR3 comprises 16 residues. Between the trimmed V and J ends, which lost 2 bases and 2 bases, there was a span of 16 bases. The chain links TRBV6-2 or TRBV6-3 to TRBJ2-7; D possibly corresponds to TRBD1 (6 bases). The sequence was obtained from a man in his sixties with acute or convalescent COVID-19. The sequenced sample was peripheral blood. DNA for the CDR3: TGTGCCAGCAGTTACCCCTCACGACAGGATCCCTACGAGCAGTACTTC. Translation: CASSYPSRQDPYEQYF.